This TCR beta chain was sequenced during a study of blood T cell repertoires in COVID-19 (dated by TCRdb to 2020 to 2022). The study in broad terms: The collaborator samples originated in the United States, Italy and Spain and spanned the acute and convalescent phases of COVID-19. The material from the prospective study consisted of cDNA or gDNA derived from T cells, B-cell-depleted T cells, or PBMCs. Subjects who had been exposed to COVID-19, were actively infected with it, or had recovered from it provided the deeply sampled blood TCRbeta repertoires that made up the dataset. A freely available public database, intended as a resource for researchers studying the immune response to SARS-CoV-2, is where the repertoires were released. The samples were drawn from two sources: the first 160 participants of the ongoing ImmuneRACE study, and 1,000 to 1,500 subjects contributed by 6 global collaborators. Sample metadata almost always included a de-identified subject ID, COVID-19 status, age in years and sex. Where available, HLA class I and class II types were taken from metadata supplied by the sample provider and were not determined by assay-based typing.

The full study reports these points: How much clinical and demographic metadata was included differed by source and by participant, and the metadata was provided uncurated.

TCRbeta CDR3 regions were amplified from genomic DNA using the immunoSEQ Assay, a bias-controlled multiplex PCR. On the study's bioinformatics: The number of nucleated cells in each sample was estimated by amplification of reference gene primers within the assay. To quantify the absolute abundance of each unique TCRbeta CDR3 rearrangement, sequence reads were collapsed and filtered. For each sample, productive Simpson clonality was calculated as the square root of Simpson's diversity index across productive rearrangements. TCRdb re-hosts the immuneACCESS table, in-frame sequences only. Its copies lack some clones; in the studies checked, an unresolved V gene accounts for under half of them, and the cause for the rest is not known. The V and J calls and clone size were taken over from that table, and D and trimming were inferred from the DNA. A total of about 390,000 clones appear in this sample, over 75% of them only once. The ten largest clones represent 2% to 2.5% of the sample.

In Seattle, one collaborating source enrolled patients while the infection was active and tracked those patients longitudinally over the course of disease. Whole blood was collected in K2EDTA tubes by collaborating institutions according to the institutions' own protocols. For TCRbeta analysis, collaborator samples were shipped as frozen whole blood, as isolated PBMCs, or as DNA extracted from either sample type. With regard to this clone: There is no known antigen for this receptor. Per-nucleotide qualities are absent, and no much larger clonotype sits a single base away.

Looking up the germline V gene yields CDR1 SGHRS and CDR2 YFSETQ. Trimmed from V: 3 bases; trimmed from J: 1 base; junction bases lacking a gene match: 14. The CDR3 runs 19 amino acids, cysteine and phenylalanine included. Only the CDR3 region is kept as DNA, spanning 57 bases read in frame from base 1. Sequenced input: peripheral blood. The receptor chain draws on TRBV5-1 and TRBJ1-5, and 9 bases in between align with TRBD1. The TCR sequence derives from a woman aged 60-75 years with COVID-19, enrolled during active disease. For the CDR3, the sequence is CASSSYPIGQGSSNQPQHF. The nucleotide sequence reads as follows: TGCGCCAGCAGCTCCTACCCAATTGGACAGGGGTCGAGCAATCAGCCCCAGCATTTT.